Sequencing of this TCR beta chain was carried out in a study of tumor and adjacent non-tumor tissue in lung cancer. The overall study: Histology: about a dozen adenocarcinoma, a couple of squamous cell carcinoma, 1 small cell lung cancer. The patients, 9 to 11 men and 5 women, were about 31 to 85 with stage I to III disease. General study results and limits: Shorter survival was associated with higher TCR diversity in tumors.

Three rounds of nested PCR, following a modified ARM-PCR protocol, produced the TCRbeta library. Using its own MiXCR run on the multiplex PCR reads, TCRdb lists one record per CDR3 protein. The sample holds roughly 76,000 distinct CDR3 sequences, roughly 70% seen once. The CDR3 contains 16 residues. Germline V gene data show CDR1 as SQVTM and CDR2 as ANQGSEA. In the case of this clonotype: Its matching antigen is unknown. At one end the junction does not follow the germline gene, possibly because of a read error.

No cell sorting was done before RNA was extracted from the tissue. This chain joins TRBV29-1 and TRBJ2-5; no definite D call. This sequence was found in a woman in her sixties or seventies with non-small cell lung cancer. The sample taken for sequencing was lung tumor tissue. The CDR3 DNA reads TGTAGCATTGAAAAGGGTAGCCCCCTATTCCAAGAGACCCAGTACTTC. Its translation: CSIEKGSPLFQETQYF.